This TCR beta chain was identified during a study of CD8 T cells in ankylosing spondylitis. Study-level points and caveats: Blood of patients with ankylosing spondylitis appeared to be characterized by a TCR beta motif of seven or eight highly homologous variants.

TCRdb reprocessed the 5' RACE reads via MiXCR and lists one record per CDR3 protein. The table shows hundreds of thousands of distinct CDR3 sequences, with approximately 12% occurring only once. This clonotype was found a few times. Its target is not known. The CDR3 sequence is 14 residues long. Between the trimmed V and J ends, which lost 1 base and 2 bases, there was a span of 7 bases. Germline V CDR1 and CDR2: LGHDT, YNNKEL (reference sequence). Material for sequencing was blood, either unsorted or a sorted T cell fraction (not recorded which). The chain is built from TRBV3-1 and TRBJ2-3, with D possibly being TRBD2 (5 bases). This receptor was identified in a male donor with ankylosing spondylitis. CDR3 nucleotide sequence: TGTGCCAGCAGCCAAGCGGGGATCACAGATACGCAGTATTTT. Encoded protein: CASSQAGITDTQYF.